Listed below are T cell receptor beta chains from one sample, sequenced in a study of T cell responses to AZD1222 COVID-19 vaccine. Assay used: immunoSEQ multiplex PCR; TCRdb lists only in-frame clones, some missing. This sample has about 140,000 clones; approximately 93% occur once, and the top ten carry more than 0.8%. Sample: peripheral blood, taken on day 0 of MenACWY control vaccination. These receptors were taken from an adult in good health. Each CDR3 is given with its conserved first and last residue. D genes are given only for firm matches. Only some rows state a clone size, as once, few, many or a class for expanded clones.

clone size,V gene,D gene,J gene,CDR3 protein,CDR3 DNA
NA,TRBV7-9,NA,TRBJ1-1,CASSLSGVGAEAFF,TGTGCCAGCAGCTTGAGCGGGGTGGGAGCTGAAGCTTTCTTT
NA,TRBV12-3/TRBV12-4,NA,TRBJ1-2,CASSPRDNYGYTF,TGTGCCAGCAGTCCGAGAGACAACTATGGCTACACCTTC
NA,TRBV3-1/TRBV3-2,NA,TRBJ1-2,CASSQGRTYGYTF,TGTGCCAGCAGCCAAGGTAGAACGTATGGCTACACCTTC
NA,TRBV7-8,NA,TRBJ1-1,CASSQTSSAFF,TGTGCCAGCAGCCAGACCAGCTCCGCTTTCTTT
NA,TRBV4-1,NA,TRBJ1-6,CASSQDKSDSPLHF,TGCGCCAGCAGCCAAGATAAGTCGGATTCACCCCTCCACTTT
NA,TRBV30,NA,TRBJ2-1,CAWSKLGTGTPRNEQFF,TGTGCCTGGAGTAAATTAGGGACTGGAACCCCTAGGAATGAGCAGTTCTTC
once,TRBV28,TRBD2,TRBJ2-1,CASTLAGKYNEQFF,TGTGCCAGCACCCTAGCGGGAAAATACAATGAGCAGTTCTTC
NA,TRBV25-1,TRBD2,TRBJ2-5,CASSDPAGGKQETQYF,TGTGCCAGCAGTGACCCAGCGGGAGGGAAACAAGAGACCCAGTACTTC
NA,TRBV6-5,NA,TRBJ2-3,CASRRTDTQYF,TGTGCCAGCAGACGCACAGATACGCAGTATTTT
NA,TRBV19,TRBD1,TRBJ2-7,CASSTTGADYEQYF,TGTGCCAGTAGTACGACAGGGGCGGACTACGAGCAGTACTTC
NA,TRBV7-9,NA,TRBJ2-3,CASSLTPLDSTDTQYF,TGTGCCAGCAGCTTAACCCCCCTCGACAGCACAGATACGCAGTATTTT
NA,TRBV5-1,TRBD1,TRBJ2-7,CASSTSGTGGDEQYF,TGCGCCAGCAGCACCTCCGGGACAGGGGGCGACGAGCAGTACTTC
NA,TRBV5-1,NA,TRBJ1-3,CASRLTGQGNTIYF,TGCGCCAGCAGACTTACAGGCCAGGGAAACACCATATATTTT
NA,TRBV14,NA,TRBJ2-2,CASSQYVAGELFF,TGTGCCAGCAGCCAATACGTGGCCGGGGAGCTGTTTTTT
NA,TRBV7-2,NA,TRBJ2-7,CASSLVGSSYEQYF,TGTGCCAGCAGCTTAGTAGGCAGCTCCTACGAGCAGTACTTC
NA,TRBV2,NA,TRBJ2-1,CASSELQGREQFF,TGTGCCAGCAGTGAATTACAGGGCAGGGAGCAGTTCTTC
once,TRBV5-1,NA,TRBJ2-3,CASSDRRDTQYF,TGCGCCAGCAGCGACAGACGAGATACGCAGTATTTT
NA,TRBV5-1,NA,TRBJ1-1,CASSLDSPTEAFF,TGCGCCAGCAGCTTGGACAGCCCTACTGAAGCTTTCTTT
NA,TRBV18,NA,TRBJ1-6,CASSPTQNNSPLHF,TGTGCCAGCTCACCAACACAGAATAATTCACCCCTCCACTTT
NA,TRBV20-1,NA,TRBJ2-7,CSARGVYEQYF,TGCAGTGCTAGAGGGGTCTACGAGCAGTACTTC
NA,TRBV30,NA,TRBJ2-5,CAWERGQETQYF,TGTGCCTGGGAACGGGGGCAAGAGACCCAGTACTTC
NA,TRBV5-6,NA,TRBJ2-5,CASSLEPSQYF,TGTGCCAGCAGCTTAGAACCCTCCCAGTACTTC
once,TRBV28,NA,TRBJ1-5,CASFGRDVSRQPQHF,TGTGCCAGTTTCGGCAGGGACGTTTCGCGACAGCCCCAGCATTTT
few,TRBV10-3,NA,TRBJ1-2,CAISEDNGYTF,TGTGCCATCAGTGAGGACAACGGCTACACCTTC
NA,TRBV5-4,TRBD2,TRBJ2-1,CASSLGTSGYYNEQFF,TGTGCCAGCAGCTTGGGGACTAGCGGGTACTACAATGAACAGTTCTTC
NA,TRBV29-1,NA,TRBJ1-1,CSVEEWSPNTEAFF,TGCAGCGTTGAGGAGTGGTCACCGAACACTGAAGCTTTCTTT
once,TRBV30,TRBD1,TRBJ1-6,CATDLGQGASSYNSPLHF,TGTGCCACAGATTTGGGACAGGGGGCGAGCTCCTATAATTCACCCCTCCACTTT
NA,TRBV5-1,TRBD2,TRBJ2-1,CASSPYDLAGAYNEQFF,TGCGCCAGCAGCCCCTACGACTTAGCGGGGGCATACAATGAGCAGTTCTTC
NA,TRBV29-1,NA,TRBJ2-5,CSAQTGFRYTQYF,TGCAGCGCCCAGACGGGGTTCCGTTATACCCAGTACTTC
once,TRBV9,NA,TRBJ1-1,CASSVVQGSTEAFF,TGTGCCAGCAGCGTAGTCCAGGGATCCACTGAAGCTTTCTTT
few,TRBV6-1,NA,TRBJ2-1,CASSEFVSPYNEQFF,TGTGCCAGCAGTGAATTTGTCAGTCCCTACAATGAGCAGTTCTTC
NA,TRBV20-1,NA,TRBJ2-3,CSAGTRGTQYF,TGCAGCGCCGGGACTCGAGGTACGCAGTATTTT
NA,TRBV18,NA,TRBJ1-3,CASSPLREQFSGNTIYF,TGTGCCAGCTCACCACTAAGGGAACAATTCTCTGGAAACACCATATATTTT
NA,TRBV2,NA,TRBJ2-7,CASRAGTFYEQYF,TGTGCCAGCAGAGCCGGGACCTTCTACGAGCAGTACTTC
NA,TRBV9,NA,TRBJ1-6,CASSVSFGLNSPLHF,TGTGCCAGCAGCGTAAGTTTCGGGCTTAATTCACCCCTCCACTTT